The 13 T cell receptor beta chains below come from one sample, sequenced in a study of shared clonotypes between healthy human individuals. Measured with immunoSEQ multiplex PCR; TCRdb has only the in-frame clones, and not every one. Of 2 million to 3 million clones in the sample, roughly 93% were seen once. Sequenced sample: naive CD4+ T cells from PBMCs. Subset in this sample: CD45RA+ positively selected. These receptors originate from a young man in good health. Some clones in this sample may be carry-over from other donors' samples.

The genes are TRBV5-1 and TRBJ2-6, with TRBD1 identical over 7 bases. This CDR3 spans 17 amino acids. V trimming: 0 bases; J trimming: 1 base; junction bases outside the gene matches: 4. Per the germline V gene, CDR1 is SGHRS and CDR2 is YFSETQ. The CDR3 is CASSLAMTGSGANVLTF. In nucleotides, the CDR3 is TGCGCCAGCAGCTTGGCCATGACAGGGTCTGGGGCCAACGTCCTGACTTTC. The whole variable domain, filled in from reference TRBV5-1 and TRBJ2-6, reads KAGVTQTPRYLIKTRGQQVTLSCSPISGHRSVSWYQQTPGQGLQFLFEYFSETQRNKGNFPGRFSGRQFSNSRSEMNVSTLELGDSALYLCASSLAMTGSGANVLTFGAGSRLTVL.

This clone was detected once. The CDR3 region has the DNA TGCAGCGTTATAGGGCGGCGAGGGGCCCCTGTACACGAGCAGTACTTC. This translates into CSVIGRRGAPVHEQYF. The rearrangement links TRBV29-1 to TRBJ2-7; D possibly matches TRBD1 or TRBD2 (5 bases each). The germline V gene encodes CDR1 SQVTM and CDR2 ANQGSEA. Trimming removed 5 bases at V and 5 bases at J, with 25 bases between. The length of the CDR3 is 16 residues.

The chain uses TRBV9 and TRBJ2-5; 10 bases map to TRBD2. The CDR3 is made up of 18 amino acids. Trimming cost V 0 bases and J 2 bases; bases outside gene matches: 10. CDR1 is SGDLS and CDR2 is YYNGEE in the germline V gene. The CDR3 sequence: CASSVEPSGRARQETQYF. DNA for the CDR3: TGTGCCAGCAGCGTAGAGCCTAGCGGGAGAGCTCGGCAAGAGACCCAGTACTTC. The variable domain in full, completed from reference TRBV9 and TRBJ2-5, reads DSGVTQTPKHLITATGQRVTLRCSPRSGDLSVYWYQQSLDQGLQFLIQYYNGEERAKGNILERFSAQQFPDLHSELNLSSLELGDSALYFCASSVEPSGRARQETQYFGPGTRLLVL.

The CDR3 protein is CARSLCRAGVGETQYF. The DNA of the CDR3 is TGTGCCAGAAGCTTATGCCGAGCGGGAGTCGGAGAGACCCAGTACTTC. The chain uses TRBV7-5 and TRBJ2-5; the D call in the table, TRBD2, was not verified against the DNA. TRBV7-5 is flagged as a pseudogene. This CDR3 region has 16 residues.

The rearrangement links TRBV7-9 to TRBJ2-5, with TRBD2 matching over 8 bases. CDR3 length equals 15 residues. V gave up 5 bases and J gave up 2 bases; unmatched junction bases: 7. The germline V gene encodes CDR1 SEHNR and CDR2 FQNEAQ (reference sequence). The CDR3 region has the DNA TGTGCCAGCAGCAGCGGGAGTGGGGGACAAGAGACCCAGTACTTC. Protein: CASSSGSGGQETQYF.

This rearrangement joins TRBV4-3 to TRBJ2-2, with D unclear. The CDR3 consists of 13 residues. Germline CDR1 is LGHNA and CDR2 is YSLEER. V lost 0 bases and J lost 6, with 5 bases in between. The chain's CDR3 is CASSQDMAGELFF. The DNA of the CDR3 is TGCGCCAGCAGCCAAGATATGGCCGGGGAGCTGTTTTTT.

V gene TRBV28 combines with J gene TRBJ2-2; tentatively, D is TRBD2 (5 bases). Germline V gene data show CDR1 as MDHEN and CDR2 as SYDVKM. CDR3 length equals 13 residues. V lost 5 bases and J lost 6, with 10 bases in between. CDR3 DNA sequence: TGTGCCAGCAGTGCGGGTGGGGCCGGGGAGCTGTTTTTT. It translates to CASSAGGAGELFF.

V and J are TRBV9 and TRBJ2-1; a weak D match, TRBD2 (6 bases). The germline gives CDR1 SGDLS, CDR2 YYNGEE. Between the trimmed V and J ends, which lost 3 bases and 7 bases, there was a span of 17 bases. This CDR3 is built from 15 residues. The CDR3 DNA is TGTGCCAGCAGCGCAACTAGCATCATGGGAAATGAGCAGTTCTTC. This sequence encodes CASSATSIMGNEQFF.

V gene TRBV6-1 combines with J gene TRBJ1-3; 9 positions agree with TRBD1. Per germline, CDR1 MNHNS and CDR2 SASEGT. Trimming removed 7 bases from V and 3 bases from J; junction bases left unmatched: 4. The CDR3 loop spans 14 amino acids. The CDR3: CASKQGAGGNTIYF. CDR3 in DNA: TGTGCCAGCAAACAGGGGGCGGGTGGAAACACCATATATTTT.

The chain employs TRBV6-1 and TRBJ1-5; no clear D. The CDR3 runs 13 residues. V gave up 4 bases and J gave up 2 bases, with 6 bases separating them. Germline assignment: CDR1 MNHNS and CDR2 SASEGT. The DNA for the CDR3 is TGTGCCAGCAGTGTGAAACGCAATCAGCCCCAGCATTTT. Encoded protein: CASSVKRNQPQHF.

The gene calls are TRBV28 and TRBJ2-1; no definite D call. This CDR3 is 12 amino acids long. The germline V gene encodes CDR1 MDHEN and CDR2 SYDVKM. The ends were cut back, 6 bases at V and 6 bases at J, with 9 bases in the middle. CDR3 in amino acids: CASSRQRNEQFF. Here the CDR3 DNA reads TGTGCCAGCAGCCGACAACGCAATGAGCAGTTCTTC.

The chain carries TRBV5-1 and TRBJ1-2; TRBD1 aligns across 8 bases. Germline CDR1 SGHRS, CDR2 YFSETQ. The trim removed 5 bases at V and 5 bases at J, leaving 14 bases unmatched. CDR3 size: 16 residues. The CDR3 nucleotides read TGCGCCAGCAGGCCGACAGGGGCCAACAGCGGATATGGCTACACCTTC. Its protein product is CASRPTGANSGYGYTF.

The chain is built from TRBV7-3 and TRBJ2-1, with 14 nucleotides matching TRBD2. With 5 bases clipped from V and 8 bases from J, the junction kept 5 bases outside the gene matches. From germline, CDR1 is SGHTA and CDR2 FQGTGA. This CDR3 is built from 15 residues. Here the CDR3 DNA reads TGTGCCAGCAGCAGACTAGCGGGAGGGCATGATGAGCAGTTCTTC. It encodes CASSRLAGGHDEQFF.